The 28 T cell receptor beta chains below come from one sample, sequenced in a study of T-cell memory formation after mild COVID-19. TCRdb processed the 5' RACE reads anew with MiXCR; each CDR3 protein has one entry. The sample has 120,000 to 150,000 distinct CDR3 sequences, roughly 6.3% seen once; the top ten hold around 2%. The sequenced material came from PBMCs or a T cell subset sorted from them (not recorded which). Source of these receptors: an adult woman who had mild COVID-19 (a few samples of this study predate the infection). Cell type and time point are not known.

This clonotype has at least ten counts. J is TRBJ2-2 and V is TRBV25-1; TRBD1 matches at 7 bases. V trimming: 3 bases; J trimming: 2 bases; junction bases outside the gene matches: 6. The CDR3 runs to 16 residues. Germline V CDR1 and CDR2: MGHDK, SYGVNS. Written as DNA, the CDR3 is TGTGCCAGCAGTGATTTGACAGGGCCCAACACCGGGGAGCTGTTTTTT. Amino acids: CASSDLTGPNTGELFF.

This chain connects TRBV28 to TRBJ2-7; TRBD2 might be the D (5 bases). Germline assignment: CDR1 MDHEN and CDR2 SYDVKM. The CDR3 spans 11 residues. Trimming shortened V by 2 bases and J by 7 bases, and 6 bases separated the two germline ends. The CDR3: CASSLGEEQYF. In DNA form, the CDR3 reads TGTGCCAGCAGTTTAGGGGAGGAGCAGTACTTC.

This clonotype has at least ten counts. The CDR3 DNA follows: TGTGCCAGCAGCCAAACGTTCGGTTTGTATAATGAAAAACTGTTTTTT. Its translation is CASSQTFGLYNEKLFF. The rearrangement links TRBV14 to TRBJ1-4, with D unclear. The V end was cut by 2 bases, the J end by 4 bases, with 14 bases between. The CDR3 is 16 amino acids. Germline loops: CDR1 SGHDN, CDR2 FVKESK.

This clonotype was counted only a few times. The chain joins TRBV4-1 to TRBJ2-7; D may be TRBD1 (5 bases). This CDR3 contains 15 residues. From germline, CDR1 is MGHRA and CDR2 YSYEKL. Trimming removed 2 bases at V and 4 bases at J, with 15 bases between. CDR3 in amino acids: CASSQRDSQQYEQYF. CDR3 nucleotide sequence: TGCGCCAGCAGCCAACGAGACAGCCAGCAATACGAGCAGTACTTC.

This clonotype has just a few counts. The chain joins TRBV12-3 or TRBV12-4 to TRBJ2-5; D remains unclear. This CDR3 contains 13 residues. The germline V and J ends were trimmed by 0 bases and 5 bases, with 7 bases remaining between them. CDR3 DNA sequence: TGTGCCAGCAGTTTAGCTAGCCGGGAGACCCAGTACTTC. It specifies CASSLASRETQYF.

This clonotype has at least ten counts. V gene TRBV9 combines with J gene TRBJ2-7, with a possible D match to TRBD1 (5 bases). Per the germline V gene, CDR1 is SGDLS and CDR2 is YYNGEE. This CDR3 contains 15 residues. The V end lost 4 bases, the J end lost 0 bases, and 14 bases lay between the germline ends. The CDR3 DNA is TGTGCCAGCAGCTGGGGCGAAGAAAGCTCCTACGAGCAGTACTTC. Its protein is CASSWGEESSYEQYF.

This clonotype was seen at least ten times. This chain connects TRBV20-1 to TRBJ2-7; TRBD1 agrees at 9 bases. CDR3 length equals 12 residues. Germline V gives CDR1 DFQATT, CDR2 SNEGSKA (reference sequence). Trimming took 6 bases from V and 6 from J; bases not matched to a gene: 6. For the CDR3, the DNA is TGCAGTGCAGCGGGACAGGGCTTCGAGCAGTACTTC. Translation gives CSAAGQGFEQYF.

This clonotype was found a few times. This sequence joins TRBV6-1 and TRBJ2-5, with 9 bases fitting TRBD2. CDR3 length: 14 amino acids. Germline V gene sequence: CDR1 MNHNS, CDR2 SASEGT. V gave up 7 bases and J gave up 3 bases; unmatched junction bases: 6. The DNA for the CDR3 is TGTGCCAGCACCCGCGGGAGGGCGAAAGAGACCCAGTACTTC. Translation gives CASTRGRAKETQYF.

This clonotype was detected ten times or more. The genes are TRBV2 and TRBJ2-1; D is uncertain. CDR1 SNHLY and CDR2 FYNNEI come from the germline V gene. V lost 3 bases, J lost 4 bases, and 10 bases lay in between. The CDR3 contains 14 residues. CDR3 loop: CASSDRTGYNEQFF. CDR3 sequence (DNA): TGTGCCAGCAGTGATCGGACCGGGTACAATGAGCAGTTCTTC.

This clonotype has ten or more counts. The V gene is TRBV6-2 or TRBV6-3, the J gene TRBJ2-3; 10 bases fit TRBD2. There are 15 residues in the CDR3. Germline CDR1 and CDR2: MNHEY and SVGEGT. V was clipped by 2 bases and J by 5 bases; unmatched bases: 4. The CDR3 DNA is TGTGCCAGCAGTTACGGTCTAGCGGGAGTAGATACGCAGTATTTT. It codes for CASSYGLAGVDTQYF.

The table lists this clonotype with many counts. The J gene is TRBJ2-5, the V gene TRBV7-2, with D possibly matching TRBD2 (6 bases). Germline loops: CDR1 SGHTA, CDR2 FQGNSA. V lost 0 bases, J lost 7 bases, and 12 bases lay in between. There are 14 residues in the CDR3. CDR3 sequence (DNA): TGTGCCAGCAGCTTAGCGGAGGGAGAGGTGACCCAGTACTTC. It encodes CASSLAEGEVTQYF.

This clonotype has more than one count but fewer than ten. The chain links TRBV5-1 to TRBJ2-7; TRBD1 matches at 12 bases. Germline CDR1 reads SGHRS; CDR2 reads YFSETQ. The CDR3 covers 16 residues. Losses at the gene ends were 4 bases for V and 7 bases for J; bases not matched to a gene: 12. The CDR3: CASSHSFPGQGAEQYF. CDR3 coding DNA: TGCGCCAGCAGCCATTCCTTTCCGGGACAGGGGGCGGAGCAGTACTTC.

This chain connects TRBV12-3 or TRBV12-4 to TRBJ1-5; 9 nucleotides agree with TRBD1. V gave up 6 bases and J gave up 2 bases; unmatched junction bases: 23. CDR3 length equals 21 residues. CDR3 amino acids: CASRHRDRVVSYSLCNQPQHF. DNA of the CDR3: TGTGCCAGCAGGCACCGGGACAGGGTCGTTTCTTACTCACTATGCAATCAGCCCCAGCATTTT.

This chain connects TRBV5-6 to TRBJ1-6; no reliable D call. V lost 4 bases, J lost 8 bases, and 16 bases lay in between. Germline assignment: CDR1 SGHDT and CDR2 YYEEEE. The CDR3 is 15 residues long. CDR3: CASSAGAVLDSPLHF. The CDR3 DNA is TGTGCCAGCAGCGCTGGTGCGGTCCTAGATTCACCCCTCCACTTT.

This clonotype was found many times. This sequence joins TRBV20-1 and TRBJ2-5, with D possibly TRBD2 on 6 matching bases. Trimming left V 2 bases short and J 5 bases short, with 12 bases between. The CDR3 spans 13 residues. The germline CDR1 and CDR2 sequences are DFQATT and SNEGSKA (reference sequence). The CDR3 DNA reads as TGCAGTGCTAGACAGGGTGGGGGGGAGACCCAGTACTTC. Its protein is CSARQGGGETQYF.

This clonotype was detected many times. The chain combines TRBV28 with TRBJ2-1; the match to TRBD2 covers 8 bases. In germline, CDR1 is MDHEN, CDR2 SYDVKM. The CDR3 totals 15 residues. Losses at the gene ends were 6 bases for V and 4 bases for J; bases not matched to a gene: 8. The CDR3 region is CASRTGTSAYNEQFF. CDR3 DNA sequence: TGTGCCAGCAGGACCGGGACTAGTGCTTACAATGAGCAGTTCTTC. The full variable domain, its missing parts supplied by reference TRBV28 and TRBJ2-1, is DVKVTQSSRYLVKRTGEKVFLECVQDMDHENMFWYRQDPGLGLRLIYFSYDVKMKEKGDIPEGYSVSREKKERFSLILESASTNQTSMYLCASRTGTSAYNEQFFGPGTRLTVL.

This chain links TRBV11-3 with TRBJ2-2, with D maybe TRBD2 (5 bases). This CDR3 spans 15 amino acids. CDR1 is SGHNT and CDR2 is YENEEA in the germline V gene. Trimming took 2 bases from V and 2 from J, leaving 9 bases between them. The CDR3 DNA sequence: TGTGCCAGCAGCTTACGAAGCGGAAACACCGGGGAGCTGTTTTTT. Its protein product is CASSLRSGNTGELFF.

The genes are TRBV5-4 and TRBJ1-1, with D possibly matching TRBD1 (5 bases). The V gene's germline CDR1 is SGHNT and CDR2 YYREEE (reference sequence). The CDR3 is 14 amino acids. Trimming took 3 bases from V and 8 from J, leaving 17 bases between them. The CDR3 sequence: CASSWMGREAEAFF. The CDR3 nucleotides read TGTGCCAGCAGCTGGATGGGACGTGAGGCAGAAGCTTTCTTT.

This rearrangement joins TRBV7-2 to TRBJ1-4; D might be TRBD1 (5 bases). CDR1 SGHTA and CDR2 FQGNSA come from the germline V gene. The germline V and J ends were trimmed by 5 bases and 3 bases, with 16 bases remaining between them. CDR3 length: 16 amino acids. This CDR3 reads CASSAARGTSNEKLFF. The CDR3 DNA reads TGTGCCAGCAGCGCCGCGCGGGGGACGTCTAATGAAAAACTGTTTTTT.

The table lists this clonotype with a few counts. The rearrangement joins TRBV12-3 or TRBV12-4 to TRBJ1-1; tentative D call: TRBD1 (5 bases). Between the trimmed V and J ends, which lost 3 bases and 4 bases, there was a span of 15 bases. CDR3 length: 15 residues. The CDR3 is CASSFQGTVGTEAFF. CDR3 DNA sequence: TGTGCCAGCAGTTTCCAGGGTACCGTGGGCACTGAAGCTTTCTTT.

This clonotype showed up just a few times. The V gene is TRBV12-3 or TRBV12-4, the J gene TRBJ2-2; no clear D gene. V lost 8 bases and J lost 6, with 19 bases in between. The CDR3 consists of 15 residues. CDR3 loop: CASGLTELRAGELFF. CDR3 in DNA: TGTGCCAGCGGTCTCACAGAACTAAGAGCCGGGGAGCTGTTTTTT.

The chain joins TRBV9 to TRBJ1-1; 8 positions match TRBD1. The CDR3 runs to 15 residues. V lost 0 bases and J lost 0; bases outside the gene matches: 1. Germline assignment: CDR1 SGDLS and CDR2 YYNGEE. In nucleotides, the CDR3 is TGTGCCAGCAGCGTAGAGGACAGGGTGAACACTGAAGCTTTCTTT. Translation gives CASSVEDRVNTEAFF.

This clonotype was picked up many times. J is TRBJ2-7 and V is TRBV12-3 or TRBV12-4; 8 bases are a match to TRBD1. The CDR3 is 12 residues long. The V gene end was trimmed by 6 bases and the J gene end by 7 bases; junction bases not matched to a gene: 5. The CDR3 sequence: CASRSGGREQYF. CDR3 nucleotides: TGTGCCAGCAGGTCAGGGGGCCGAGAGCAGTACTTC.

The V call is TRBV3-1, the J call TRBJ2-6, with unresolved D. Germline V gene sequence: CDR1 LGHDT, CDR2 YNNKEL (reference sequence). Trimming removed 1 base at V and 0 bases at J, with 7 bases between. The CDR3 runs to 16 residues. CDR3 region: CASSQADGSGANVLTF. CDR3 nucleotides: TGTGCCAGCAGCCAAGCGGACGGCTCTGGGGCCAACGTCCTGACTTTC. The full variable domain, its missing parts supplied by reference TRBV3-1 and TRBJ2-6, is DTAVSQTPKYLVTQMGNDKSIKCEQNLGHDTMYWYKQDSKKFLKIMFSYNNKELIINETVPNRFSPKSPDKAHLNLHINSLELGDSAVYFCASSQADGSGANVLTFGAGSRLTVL.

This clonotype was seen at least ten times. This chain links TRBV5-1 with TRBJ2-1; 12 bases are a match to TRBD2. Per the germline V gene, CDR1 is SGHRS and CDR2 is YFSETQ. V was clipped by 0 bases and J by 13 bases; unmatched bases: 11. The length of the CDR3 is 16 residues. CDR3 nucleotides: TGCGCCAGCAGCTTGGATTCTAGCGGGGGGGCCCCTGGTCAGTTCTTC. Its protein is CASSLDSSGGAPGQFF.

The chain employs TRBV19 and TRBJ1-6; TRBD1 agrees at 8 bases. The CDR3 loop spans 15 amino acids. The V and J ends lost 5 bases and 10 bases, in that order; junction bases with no gene match: 10. Per germline, CDR1 LNHDA and CDR2 SQIVND (reference sequence). Here the CDR3 reads CASSPAGRGQSPLHF. CDR3 DNA sequence: TGTGCCAGTAGTCCCGCGGGCAGGGGGCAATCACCCCTCCACTTT.

There are many counts of this clonotype. The V call is TRBV6-5, the J call TRBJ2-2; D remains ambiguous. The CDR3 sequence is 12 residues long. The V gene's germline CDR1 is MNHEY and CDR2 SVGAGI. Deletions cut 6 bases from V and 2 bases from J, with 4 bases between. CDR3 loop: CASRRNTGELFF. The CDR3 DNA follows: TGTGCCAGCAGGAGAAACACCGGGGAGCTGTTTTTT.

The chain is built from TRBV6-5 and TRBJ2-2; 9 bases fit TRBD1. Germline V gene sequence: CDR1 MNHEY, CDR2 SVGAGI. The CDR3 length is 16 residues. J lost 6 bases, V lost 7 bases, and 12 bases had no gene match. The CDR3 loop is CASKIATGGGPGELFF. For the CDR3, the DNA is TGTGCCAGCAAGATCGCGACAGGGGGGGGGCCCGGGGAGCTGTTTTTT.